This T cell receptor beta chain was profiled in a study of cytomegalovirus exposure and HLA in healthy donors. The CDR3 consists of 15 residues. Germline CDR1 SGDLS, CDR2 YYNGEE. Trimming left V 4 bases short and J 2 bases short, with 15 bases between. With 60 Vbeta and 13 Jbeta primers, the PCR was carried out. TCRdb's copy holds only in-frame clones and misses some; the assay was immunoSEQ multiplex PCR. The sample has around 75,000 clones, around 76% seen once. The sequence came from a man younger than 35 in good health and CMV-seronegative. The specimen sequenced was PBMCs. J is TRBJ2-5 and V is TRBV9, with a possible D match to TRBD1 (6 bases). CDR3: CASSTAGTTQETQYF. The CDR3, as DNA: TGTGCCAGCAGCACGGCCGGGACAACACAAGAGACCCAGTACTTC.